This T cell receptor beta chain derives from a study of CD8+CD57+ T cells in acquired aplastic anemia (dated by TCRdb to between 2017 and 2018). Study-level background: On average, sorted CD4+ and CD8+ cells yielded about 3 ug of extracted DNA, with a range of about 0.18 to 30 ug. Mean read counts for healthy donor samples were about 10 million for CD4+ cells and 11.0 million for CD8+ cells.

This clonotype came up many times. It lacks a known antigen. No qualities accompany the bases; no much larger clone lies one base away. Study-wide findings and limitations: Patients and healthy controls showed no significant difference in CD8+ Simpson's diversity (P=0.060). About 30 CD8+ CDR3 sequences were found in both patients and controls but appeared to be highly expressed in patients and within the immunodominant clones of the patients.

The V end loses 3 bases and the J end loses 1 base, and a stretch of 9 bases separates them. Based on the germline V gene, the CDR1 and CDR2 sequences are SGHDN and FVKESK. The CDR3 measures 15 amino acids from cysteine to phenylalanine. The sequence is cut down to CDR3 DNA, 45 bases in frame from base 1. TCR beta VDJ combination and CDR3 sequence profiling used genomic DNA as the template. An Illumina HiSeq 2000 was used for TCR repertoire sequencing. The authors' analysis ran thus. TRBV/TRBJ rearrangement plots, CDR3 size and DJ length profiles, and Simpson's diversity index were used to assess repertoires. The most abundant DNA sequence in the deep sequencing data was taken as the immunodominant clone. CDR3 amino acid sequences were checked for sharing between subjects and were compared against published repertoires and the VDJdb database. Through fastp at Q25 and MiXCR, TCRdb rebuilt clones from the public reads, retaining in-frame beta chains. CDR3 protein sequences are deduplicated, and each keeps its most common genes and DNA. The V and J calls shown here were made by TCRdb, not taken from the authors' results. The sample table records about 100,000 distinct CDR3 sequences; 40% to 65% of these occur just once. The ten largest clones take up under 35% of the sample.

In the study, sorted CD4+ and CD8+ blood T cells from patients with severe aplastic anemia and from healthy subjects underwent deep sequencing of TCR repertoires. Ficoll-Paque density gradient centrifugation was used to isolate peripheral blood mononuclear cells. Before DNA was extracted, CD4+ and CD8+ T cells were sorted using either FACS or magnetic beads. The rearrangement joined TRBV14 to TRBJ2-2, with TRBD1 as a weak D call on 6 bases. The sample comprised sorted CD4+, CD8+, or CD8+CD57+ T cells (not recorded which) from PBMCs. This TCR derives from a human donor in good health, serving as a control. The CDR3 has the sequence CASSQTGQNTGELFF. In nucleotide form, the sequence is TGTGCCAGCAGCCAGACAGGACAGAACACCGGGGAGCTGTTTTTT. With all but the CDR3 taken from the reference TRBV14 and TRBJ2-2 genes, the full variable domain is: EAGVTQFPSHSVIEKGQTVTLRCDPISGHDNLYWYRRVMGKEIKFLLHFVKESKQDESGMPNNRFLAERTGGTYSTLKVQPAELEDSGVYFCASSQTGQNTGELFFGEGSRLTVL.